These T cell receptor beta chains were read from a single sample in a study of blood T cells in healthy people across ages. TCRdb called the 5' RACE reads again in MiXCR, with one record for every CDR3 protein. The table shows about 1,400,000 distinct CDR3 sequences, with 59% occurring only once. The specimen sequenced was blood. The receptor source for this set is a man aged 18 to 29 in good health. CDR3s leave out the opening cysteine and the closing phenylalanine or tryptophan. Fields, in order: V gene, CDR3 length, J gene, CDR3 protein.

>TRBV11-2|20|TRBJ2-1
ASSLKWLAGGQDRAANNEQF
>TRBV20-1|11|.
SAPGQGVDEQY
>TRBV6-1|10|TRBJ2-7
ASSTDPGQQY
>TRBV20-1|11|TRBJ1-5
SAGGGNNQPQH
>TRBV6-6|12|.
ASTPGTGIYEQY
>TRBV7-6|11|TRBJ2-7
ASSPLAGAEQY
>TRBV6-2/TRBV6-3|11|TRBJ2-5
ASTVAILETQY
>TRBV20-1|12|TRBJ2-3
SARGASITDTQY
>TRBV20-1|13|TRBJ2-7
SARARDSPSYEQY
>TRBV21-1|11|TRBJ2-3
ASSKVGPDTQY
>TRBV7-9|13|TRBJ2-3
ASSSGQPYTDTQY
>TRBV6-5|12|.
ANPTTGNSYEQY
>TRBV27|11|TRBJ1-4
ASSPDMSEKLF
>TRBV7-9|15|TRBJ2-3
ASSSTPGTAYTDTQY
>TRBV7-6|12|TRBJ2-3
ASSRQRSTDTQY
>TRBV4-1|12|TRBJ2-1
ASSHASGKVEQF
>TRBV6-6|12|TRBJ2-5
ASSLRSSGETQY
>TRBV20-1|9|TRBJ2-1
SARGPNEQF
>TRBV7-9|11|TRBJ1-2
ASSPSLENGYT
>TRBV7-9|13|TRBJ2-3
ASSPSDTPGDTQY
>TRBV5-1|10|.
ASSQPPGEQY
>TRBV15|16|TRBJ2-1
ATSSPPKGTSGYNEQF
>TRBV6-1|10|TRBJ2-3
ASKEAADTQY
>TRBV4-3|13|TRBJ1-1
ASSQGTVLNTEAF
>TRBV29-1|12|TRBJ1-2
SVEVDLLDYGYT
>TRBV27|12|TRBJ2-1
ASSSGALPNEQF
>TRBV4-1|15|TRBJ1-4
ASSQVAGQATNEKLF
>TRBV10-3|13|.
ATTTPGQGDHEQY
>TRBV15|16|TRBJ2-6
ATSTWDSASSGANVLT
>TRBV18|14|TRBJ2-1
ASSPWGQGDTDEQF
>TRBV19|11|TRBJ2-1
ASSWTSSDEQF
>TRBV12-3/TRBV12-4|11|TRBJ2-3
ASRPTGTDTQY
>TRBV11-2|15|TRBJ2-5
ASSLDFFSLYQETQY